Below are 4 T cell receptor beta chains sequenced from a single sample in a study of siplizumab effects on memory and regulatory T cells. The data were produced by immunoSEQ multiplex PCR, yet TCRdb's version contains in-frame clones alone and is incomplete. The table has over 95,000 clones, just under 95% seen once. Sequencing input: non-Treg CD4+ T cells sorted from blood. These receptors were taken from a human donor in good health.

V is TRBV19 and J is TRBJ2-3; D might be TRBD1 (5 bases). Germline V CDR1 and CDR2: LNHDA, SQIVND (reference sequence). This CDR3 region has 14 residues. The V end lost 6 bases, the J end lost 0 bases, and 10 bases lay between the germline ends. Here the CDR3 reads CASSDSLSTDTQYF. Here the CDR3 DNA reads TGTGCCAGTAGCGACAGTTTAAGCACAGATACGCAGTATTTT.

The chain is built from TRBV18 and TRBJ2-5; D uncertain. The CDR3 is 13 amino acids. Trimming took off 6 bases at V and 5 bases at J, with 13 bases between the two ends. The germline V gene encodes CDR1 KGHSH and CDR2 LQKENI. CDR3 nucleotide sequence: TGTGCCAGCTCCCCGACCCCTGGGGAGACCCAGTACTTC. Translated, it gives CASSPTPGETQYF.

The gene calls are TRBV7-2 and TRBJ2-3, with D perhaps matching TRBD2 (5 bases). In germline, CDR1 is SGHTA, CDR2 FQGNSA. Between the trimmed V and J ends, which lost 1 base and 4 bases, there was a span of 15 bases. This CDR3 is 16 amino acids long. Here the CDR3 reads CASSLDRGLSSDTQYF. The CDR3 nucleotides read TGTGCCAGCAGCTTAGATAGAGGACTTAGTTCAGATACGCAGTATTTT.

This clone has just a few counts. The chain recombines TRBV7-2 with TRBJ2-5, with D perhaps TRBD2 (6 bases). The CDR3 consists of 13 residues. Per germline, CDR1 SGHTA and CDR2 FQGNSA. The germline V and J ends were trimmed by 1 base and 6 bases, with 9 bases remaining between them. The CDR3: CASSLEAGQTQYF. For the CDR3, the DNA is TGTGCCAGCAGCTTAGAAGCGGGCCAGACCCAGTACTTC.